This T cell receptor beta chain was observed in a study of OX40 agonist ivuxolimab in advanced cancers. About the investigation overall: Ivuxolimab, which targeted the costimulatory receptor OX40 (CD134), was an agonistic, fully human IgG2 monoclonal antibody. Intravenous ivuxolimab was administered to patients every 2 weeks at six dose levels: 0.01, 0.1, 0.3, 1.5, 3 and 10 mg/kg. Among the 52 dose-escalation patients, about 19 had hepatocellular carcinoma, about 15 melanoma, 9 renal cell carcinoma and 9 head and neck cancer. In the dose-escalation cohort, roughly four fifths of patients were male, and the mean age was approximately 60 years, with a range of roughly 23 to 85. Patients were allowed to have had prior anti-PD-1, anti-PD-L1 or anti-CTLA-4 therapy, and more than 35% of the dose-escalation patients had been treated with checkpoint inhibitors. Partial responses occurred in three dose-escalation patients: two with cutaneous melanoma and one with hepatocellular carcinoma. The point of sequencing TCRbeta in the periphery was to test whether ivuxolimab changed TCR sequence diversity and drove clonal T-cell expansion. The paper reports the monotherapy dose-escalation portion (N of about 56 patients) of the phase I ivuxolimab trial.

Patients with autoimmune disease history or receiving systemic immunosuppression were excluded from the trial. Peripheral blood for TCR sequencing was collected from all dose cohorts at baseline, on cycle 4 day 1, and on cycle 7 day 1. Samples were obtained from an open-label, multicenter, first-in-human phase I dose-escalation trial of ivuxolimab. Adults with locally advanced or metastatic head and neck squamous cell, hepatocellular, melanoma or renal cell carcinoma were enrolled in the trial. Before TCR sequencing, CD4+ T cells and CD8+ T cells from peripheral blood were sorted into separate populations. To sequence the TCRbeta CDR3 region, genomic DNA was isolated from the sorted cells. The immunoSEQ Assay was used to sequence the TCRbeta CDR3 regions. TCRdb carries this immuneACCESS record with in-frame sequences only. Its versions omit some clonotypes, under half of them owing to an unresolved V gene in the studies checked, with the rest unexplained. This sample holds more than 9,500 clones; 65% to 75% were observed only once. The top ten constitute over 9.5% of the sample.

Results and caveats for the whole study, not just this receptor: In partial responders in the 0.1-3.0 mg/kg groups, normalized peripheral clonal expansion was found to be among the lowest, especially among CD8+ T cells. At doses of 0.1 to 3.0 mg/kg, clonal expansion of both CD4+ and CD8+ T cells in blood was seen between baseline and week 6. After ivuxolimab, more expanded clones were found on average in CD8+ T cells than in CD4+ T cells. Antigen specificity was not determined for the clonally expanded peripheral T cells. Low levels of normalized T-cell clonal expansion were also shown by some nonresponding patients.

From the germline V gene, CDR1 is LGHNA and CDR2 is YNFKEQ. The CDR3 runs 14 residues from the cysteine to the phenylalanine. Only the CDR3 DNA stays, 42 bases, in frame from base 1. Clipping removes 4 bases from V and 2 bases from J, with 5 as the unmatched junction base count. To note about this clone: Its antigen has not been determined. No base-level quality is on record; no much larger clone is a single base apart.

The source is an adult with an advanced solid tumor such as melanoma, head and neck, liver or kidney cancer. The receptor chain draws on TRBV4-2 and TRBJ2-7, with 7 middle bases fitting TRBD1. Sequencing used CD4+ or CD8+ T cells sorted from blood, obtained in a trial of the OX40 agonist ivuxolimab. The CDR3 region reads CASSPWTGTYEQYF. The DNA sequence is given as TGTGCCAGCAGCCCCTGGACAGGTACCTACGAGCAGTACTTC.